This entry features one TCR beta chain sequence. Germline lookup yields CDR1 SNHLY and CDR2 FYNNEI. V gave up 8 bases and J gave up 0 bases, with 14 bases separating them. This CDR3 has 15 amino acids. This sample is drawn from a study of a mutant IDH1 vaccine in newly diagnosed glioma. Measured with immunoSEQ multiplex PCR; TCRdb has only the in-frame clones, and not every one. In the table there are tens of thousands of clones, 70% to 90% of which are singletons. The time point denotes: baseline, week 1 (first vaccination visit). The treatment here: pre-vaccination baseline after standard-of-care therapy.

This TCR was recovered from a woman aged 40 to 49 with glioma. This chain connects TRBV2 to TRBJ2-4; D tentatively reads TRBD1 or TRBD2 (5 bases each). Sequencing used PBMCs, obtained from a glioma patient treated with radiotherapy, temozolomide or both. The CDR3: CASGDGIIAKNIQYF. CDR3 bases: TGTGCCAGCGGGGACGGAATTATAGCCAAAAACATTCAGTACTTC.